The sequence of this T cell receptor beta chain was determined in a study of shared clonotypes between healthy human individuals. As for the study in general: Contributing individuals were two females and a few males aged 18 to 49. Findings and caveats of the study: When compared with the clonotypes that were shared by all four sorted-subset donors, the non-shared clonotypes turned out to have lower generation probabilities. A generally larger estimated richness was seen in naive subsets than in memory subsets.

Concerning this clone itself: Its antigen is undetermined.

The study ran the assay at deep level. Using immunoSEQ multiplex PCR, the repertoire was profiled, and TCRdb retains in-frame clones only, with some absent. The data contain about 2 million clones, roughly 94% of them seen just once; the ten biggest clones take up 0.1% to 0.15%. Specimen: naive CD4+ T cells sorted from blood. This sample's subset: CD45RA+ positively selected. The sequence was collected from a man aged 18 to 29 in good health.

CDR3 region: CATFGDYGYTF. The CDR3 DNA reads TGTGCCACCTTCGGGGACTATGGCTACACCTTC. This sequence joins TRBV6-1 and TRBJ1-2; D is uncertain. The CDR3 totals 11 residues. The V gene lost 10 bases and the J gene lost 3 bases, with 9 bases spanning the gap. Per the germline V gene, CDR1 is MNHNS and CDR2 is SASEGT.